The 11 T cell receptor beta chains listed next were all sequenced from one sample in a study of radiotherapy plus CTLA-4 blockade in lung cancer. Sequencing was performed with immunoSEQ multiplex PCR; in TCRdb, only in-frame clones are kept and a portion is missing. The repertoire holds about 62,000 clones, with less than 85% as singletons. Sequenced here: peripheral blood, sampled from a patient treated with radiotherapy plus ipilimumab. These receptors came from a human donor with non-small cell lung cancer who had a complete response to radiotherapy plus ipilimumab.

The chain combines TRBV28 with TRBJ2-5, with D hard to call. The J call is uncertain, as TRBJ2-7 better fits the DNA end. The germline V gene encodes CDR1 MDHEN and CDR2 SYDVKM. This CDR3 comprises 13 residues. The CDR3 protein is CASSLIEKYEQYF. CDR3 sequence (DNA): TGTGCCAGCAGTTTAATAGAGAAGTACGAGCAGTACTTC.

The V call is TRBV6-1, the J call TRBJ2-1; 9 bases map to TRBD2. The CDR3 is 12 residues long. V lost 4 bases and J lost 15; bases outside the gene matches: 7. In germline, CDR1 is MNHNS, CDR2 SASEGT. Here the CDR3 reads CASSVEREVRFF. The CDR3, as DNA: TGTGCCAGCAGTGTCGAGCGGGAGGTTCGGTTCTTC.

The chain has TRBV5-1 and TRBJ1-3, with D perhaps TRBD1 (6 bases). The ends were cut back, 4 bases at V and 4 bases at J, with 12 bases in the middle. Germline values: CDR1 SGHRS, CDR2 YFSETQ. This CDR3 is built from 14 residues. CDR3 sequence (DNA): TGCGCCAGCAGCCAGGGCGACAGGGGAAACACCATATATTTT. Amino acids: CASSQGDRGNTIYF.

J is TRBJ2-1 and V is TRBV6-5; D is undetermined. CDR3 length equals 14 residues. Germline CDR1 and CDR2: MNHEY and SVGAGI. The V and J ends lost 5 bases and 5 bases respectively, with 13 bases between them. The CDR3 nucleotides are TGTGCCAGCAGTGCTACCGGGTCCCACAATGAGCAGTTCTTC. This gives the protein CASSATGSHNEQFF.

This clone was counted between two and nine times. The chain has TRBV11-3 and TRBJ2-2; possibly TRBD1 for D (6 bases). The CDR3 contains 15 residues. Germline CDR1 is SGHNT and CDR2 is YENEEA. Trimming removed 7 bases at V and 1 base at J, with 13 bases between. The CDR3 loop reads CASKQGIGNTGELFF. Written as DNA, the CDR3 is TGTGCCAGCAAACAGGGAATAGGGAACACCGGGGAGCTGTTTTTT.

The rearrangement joins TRBV19 to TRBJ2-5, with TRBD1 matching 7 bases. The V and J ends lost 7 bases and 5 bases, in that order; junction bases with no gene match: 10. This CDR3 is 14 amino acids long. Germline CDR1 LNHDA, CDR2 SQIVND (reference sequence). CDR3 in amino acids: CASNPTGLEETQYF. CDR3 coding DNA: TGTGCCAGTAACCCGACAGGGCTCGAGGAGACCCAGTACTTC.

The chain uses TRBV2 and TRBJ1-1, with a weak D call TRBD1 (5 bases). CDR1 is SNHLY and CDR2 is FYNNEI in the germline V gene. V was pared by 6 bases and J by 4 bases, with 15 bases between. This CDR3 is built from 14 residues. CDR3 bases: TGTGCCAGCAGGGCCCGGCAGGGACTCACTGAAGCTTTCTTT. Its protein product is CASRARQGLTEAFF.

The V gene is TRBV29-1, the J gene TRBJ2-7, with 9 nucleotides matching TRBD1. CDR1 and CDR2 (germline): SQVTM, ANQGSEA. The junction had 2 bases not matched to a gene; V was cut back by 4 bases and J by 1 base. This CDR3 is 13 amino acids long. CDR3 residues: CSVGTGASYEQYF. CDR3 nucleotides: TGCAGCGTTGGGACAGGGGCATCCTACGAGCAGTACTTC.

This sequence joins TRBV7-2 and TRBJ1-2, with a tentative D call TRBD1 (6 bases). The CDR3 has 15 residues. Germline CDR1 reads SGHTA; CDR2 reads FQGNSA. V lost 1 base and J lost 2, with 11 bases in between. This CDR3 reads CASSLEPRGNYGYTF. CDR3 bases: TGTGCCAGCAGCTTAGAGCCCAGGGGAAACTATGGCTACACCTTC.

The chain combines TRBV5-1 with TRBJ2-7; the D gene is possibly TRBD2 (6 bases). The ends were cut back, 0 bases at V and 0 bases at J, with 19 bases in the middle. CDR1 is SGHRS and CDR2 is YFSETQ in the germline V gene. CDR3 length equals 18 residues. Here the CDR3 DNA reads TGCGCCAGCAGCTTGGGGCAGCGGTTAGCGGCAAGCTCCTACGAGCAGTACTTC. Translating gives CASSLGQRLAASSYEQYF.

The V call is TRBV7-3, the J call TRBJ2-5; D may be TRBD2 (6 bases). V was clipped by 1 base and J by 5 bases, with 8 bases between them. This CDR3 contains 13 residues. The germline V gene encodes CDR1 SGHTA and CDR2 FQGTGA. The CDR3 protein is CASSLNRGETQYF. DNA of the CDR3: TGTGCCAGCAGCTTAAACCGGGGGGAGACCCAGTACTTC.